This record concerns one T cell receptor beta chain sequence. Its antigen remains unidentified. Graves' hyperthyroidism was deemed stable given no ophthalmopathy progression within 18 months. For the diagnoses, clinical symptoms, serum thyroxine and TRAb, thyroid ultrasound and orbital computed tomography were used. The data were taken from a study of T cells in Graves' hyperthyroidism and ophthalmopathy. Regarding the study as a whole: Model predictions of ophthalmopathy came a median about 6.3 months before onset. Most clonotypes expanded in thyroid above 0.001 were likewise present in blood.

TCR beta CDR3 sequences were amplified from RNA transcripts. The HTBI set primed first-round TCR CDR3 RT-PCR. TCRdb ran MiXCR on the multiplex PCR reads and lists one entry per CDR3 protein. The data contain a few hundred thousand distinct CDR3 sequences, just over 45% of them singletons. Sequenced sample: peripheral blood or thyroid tissue (not recorded which). This TCR was sampled from a woman aged 18 to 35 with Graves' hyperthyroidism.

This chain's CDR3 is CASSFFRGKGTEAFF. The CDR3 bases are TGTGCCAGCAGCTTTTTCAGGGGGAAGGGCACTGAAGCTTTCTTT. This chain uses TRBV7-9 with TRBJ1-1; 7 positions match TRBD1. Germline assignment: CDR1 SEHNR and CDR2 FQNEAQ (reference sequence). The CDR3 is 15 amino acids. The junction had 8 bases not matched to a gene; V was cut back by 3 bases and J by 4 bases.